Following are 29 T cell receptor beta chains from one sample sequenced in a study of graft-versus-host responses after intestinal transplantation. The data were produced by immunoSEQ multiplex PCR, yet TCRdb's version contains in-frame clones alone and is incomplete. Altogether approximately 60,000 clones are present, approximately 91% being singletons, with the ten largest covering about 1.7%. The antigens these receptors bind are not known. Sequenced material: unstimulated CD8+ T cells sorted from spleen or lymph node cells, taken before transplant. The receptors here all came from a human donor who was the organ donor for an intestinal transplant.

This rearrangement joins TRBV27 to TRBJ2-5; the match to TRBD2 covers 11 bases. The tail of the sequence fits TRBJ2-7 better, so the J call may be wrong. CDR3 length: 13 amino acids. Germline V gene sequence: CDR1 MNHEY, CDR2 SMNVEV (reference sequence). This CDR3 reads CASRTSGTYEQYF. The DNA for the CDR3 is TGTGCCAGCAGGACTAGCGGGACCTACGAGCAGTACTTC.

This sequence joins TRBV7-9 and TRBJ2-1, with 8 bases lining up with TRBD2. Germline CDR1 reads SEHNR; CDR2 reads FQNEAQ (reference sequence). The CDR3 spans 13 residues. With 3 bases clipped from V and 14 bases from J, the junction kept 9 bases outside the gene matches. The CDR3 loop reads CASSFESGREEFF. The CDR3 DNA is TGTGCCAGCAGCTTTGAGTCCGGGCGGGAGGAGTTCTTC.

The V call is TRBV19, the J call TRBJ2-3; tentative D call: TRBD2 (5 bases). In germline, CDR1 is LNHDA, CDR2 SQIVND (reference sequence). The V and J ends lost 8 bases and 1 base respectively, with 10 bases between them. This CDR3 region has 13 residues. The CDR3 DNA reads as TGTGCCAGTCTAGCCTGGGGCACAGATACGCAGTATTTT. This encodes CASLAWGTDTQYF.

V gene TRBV18 combines with J gene TRBJ1-1; 7 bases line up with TRBD1. Germline V gene lookup returns CDR1 KGHSH and CDR2 LQKENI. V was clipped by 2 bases and J by 3 bases; unmatched bases: 12. The length of the CDR3 is 17 residues. The CDR3 DNA follows: TGTGCCAGCTCACCAACCAGGGGGGATGGTTTGGACACTGAAGCTTTCTTT. It translates to CASSPTRGDGLDTEAFF.

J is TRBJ1-3 and V is TRBV7-6, with D possibly TRBD1 on 5 matching bases. CDR3 size: 16 residues. The germline V gene has CDR1 SGHVS and CDR2 FNYEAQ. With 0 bases removed from V and 0 bases from J, the gap between germline ends came to 9 bases. The CDR3 protein is CASSLAQGTSGNTIYF. The CDR3 nucleotides are TGTGCCAGCAGCTTAGCTCAGGGCACCTCTGGAAACACCATATATTTT.

The chain carries TRBV28 and TRBJ1-3; D may be TRBD1 (5 bases). The CDR3 has 14 residues. Per the germline V gene, CDR1 is MDHEN and CDR2 is SYDVKM. With 3 bases removed from V and 2 bases from J, the gap between germline ends came to 8 bases. In DNA, the CDR3 is TGTGCCAGCAGTTTCGGGGGGACTGGAAACACCATATATTTT. Translated, it gives CASSFGGTGNTIYF.

The chain couples TRBV28 to TRBJ2-2; D perhaps matches TRBD1 (5 bases). The CDR3 is made up of 15 amino acids. From germline, CDR1 is MDHEN and CDR2 SYDVKM. The V end lost 6 bases, the J end lost 8 bases, and 19 bases lay between the germline ends. The CDR3 DNA follows: TGTGCCAGCAGGTCACTGACAGATAGGCCGGGGGAGCTGTTTTTT. It codes for CASRSLTDRPGELFF.

This chain connects TRBV7-6 to TRBJ1-1; no clear D gene. CDR1 SGHVS and CDR2 FNYEAQ come from the germline V gene. V lost 4 bases and J lost 5, with 11 bases in between. The CDR3 runs 13 residues. The CDR3 is CASSSALTTEAFF. The CDR3 nucleotides read TGTGCCAGCAGCTCAGCGTTGACAACTGAAGCTTTCTTT.

The rearrangement joins TRBV27 to TRBJ1-1, with D perhaps TRBD1 (6 bases). V gave up 6 bases and J gave up 5 bases, with 13 bases separating them. Germline assignment: CDR1 MNHEY and CDR2 SMNVEV (reference sequence). The length of the CDR3 is 13 residues. For the CDR3, the DNA is TGTGCCAGCAGCTTACAGGGATTGACTGAAGCTTTCTTT. Translated, it gives CASSLQGLTEAFF.

This chain uses TRBV6-4 with TRBJ2-1; 14 nucleotides line up with TRBD2. Looked up from germline, CDR1 is MRHNA and CDR2 is SNTAGT. The CDR3 has 14 residues. V trimming: 3 bases; J trimming: 8 bases; junction bases outside the gene matches: 0. CDR3 region: CASSEGLAGDEQFF. The DNA of the CDR3 is TGTGCCAGCAGTGAGGGACTAGCGGGAGATGAGCAGTTCTTC.

V is TRBV18 and J is TRBJ2-1, with D uncertain. V lost 2 bases, J lost 0 bases, and 14 bases lay in between. There are 17 residues in the CDR3. Germline V lookup: CDR1 KGHSH, CDR2 LQKENI. The CDR3 loop reads CASSPSPGRSSYNEQFF. The CDR3 bases are TGTGCCAGCTCACCATCCCCAGGCCGAAGCTCCTACAATGAGCAGTTCTTC.

In this sample, this clone turned up a few times. The CDR3 region has the DNA TGCAGCGTTCTAGCGGGGGTGGATACGCAGTATTTT. Protein product: CSVLAGVDTQYF. The chain recombines TRBV29-1 with TRBJ2-3; 10 bases map to TRBD2. The CDR3 is 12 residues long. The germline V gene encodes CDR1 SQVTM and CDR2 ANQGSEA. Unmatched junction bases numbered 2, after V lost 5 bases and J lost 6 bases.

The rearrangement links TRBV28 to TRBJ1-5, with a possible D match to TRBD1 (5 bases). V dropped 5 bases and J dropped 6 bases, with 14 bases sitting between them. Germline CDR1 and CDR2: MDHEN and SYDVKM. CDR3 length: 14 amino acids. The CDR3 bases are TGTGCCAGCAGTCCGGGCAGGGTTGGTCAGCCCCAGCATTTT. As protein: CASSPGRVGQPQHF.

This clone was recorded only once. J is TRBJ2-2 and V is TRBV5-6, with unresolved D. Trimming stripped 1 base from V and 7 bases from J, with 5 bases between. The CDR3 has 12 amino acids. Germline loops: CDR1 SGHDT, CDR2 YYEEEE. The CDR3 DNA is TGTGCCAGCAGCTTGCGGGTCGGGGAGCTGTTTTTT. It yields the protein CASSLRVGELFF.

The chain links TRBV6-1 to TRBJ2-7; perhaps TRBD2 as D (5 bases). The germline V gene encodes CDR1 MNHNS and CDR2 SASEGT. There are 13 residues in the CDR3. V dropped 4 bases and J dropped 7 bases, with 14 bases sitting between them. Here the CDR3 DNA reads TGTGCCAGCAGTGTGGACGGGGTGAGAGAGCAGTACTTC. It codes for CASSVDGVREQYF.

The V gene is TRBV6-4, the J gene TRBJ2-3; TRBD2 aligns across 8 bases. The CDR3 length is 15 residues. V lost 4 bases, J lost 0 bases, and 3 bases stayed unmatched. Germline CDR1 MRHNA, CDR2 SNTAGT. The CDR3 here is CASSAIAGSTDTQYF. The CDR3 coding sequence is TGTGCCAGCAGTGCCATAGCGGGGAGCACAGATACGCAGTATTTT.

This chain links TRBV9 with TRBJ1-4; no clear D. The CDR3 is 16 amino acids. Trimming took 0 bases from V and 0 from J, leaving 9 bases between them. Germline loops: CDR1 SGDLS, CDR2 YYNGEE. The CDR3 DNA sequence: TGTGCCAGCAGCGTAGGTGCGTTTGCAACTAATGAAAAACTGTTTTTT. Translated, it gives CASSVGAFATNEKLFF.

The V gene is TRBV28, the J gene TRBJ2-7; D is possibly TRBD1 (6 bases). V lost 5 bases, J lost 12 bases, and 14 bases lay in between. The V gene's germline CDR1 is MDHEN and CDR2 SYDVKM. The CDR3 has 11 residues. The CDR3 reads CASSGQMRPYF. Here the CDR3 DNA reads TGTGCCAGCAGTGGACAGATGAGACCGTACTTC.

V gene TRBV30 combines with J gene TRBJ2-1, with TRBD1 as a possible D gene (5 bases). Germline CDR1 reads GTSNPN; CDR2 reads SVGIG (reference sequence). The V and J ends lost 4 bases and 0 bases respectively, with 19 bases between them. The length of the CDR3 is 17 residues. DNA for the CDR3: TGTGCCTGGATCCCTATAGGGGCCACCGGCTCCTACAATGAGCAGTTCTTC. Translation: CAWIPIGATGSYNEQFF.

The chain joins TRBV29-1 to TRBJ2-7, with D possibly TRBD2 on 7 matching bases. The CDR3 consists of 14 residues. Per germline, CDR1 SQVTM and CDR2 ANQGSEA. The ends were cut back, 3 bases at V and 3 bases at J, with 15 bases in the middle. DNA for the CDR3: TGCAGCGTTGATAAAGGACTAGGGGGCTACGAGCAGTACTTC. Its protein is CSVDKGLGGYEQYF.

The chain joins TRBV5-5 to TRBJ2-5; 7 bases line up with TRBD2. V was pared by 1 base and J by 5 bases, with 11 bases of the junction left unmatched. CDR1 is SGHKS, CDR2 YYEKEE, per germline (reference sequence). This CDR3 contains 16 residues. The chain's CDR3 is CASSLWAPSGMETQYF. DNA of the CDR3: TGTGCCAGCAGCTTGTGGGCCCCAAGCGGGATGGAGACCCAGTACTTC.

The chain links TRBV27 to TRBJ2-7; the D gene is possibly TRBD1 (6 bases). Trimming cost V 2 bases and J 1 base, with 15 bases left between them. Looked up from germline, CDR1 is MNHEY and CDR2 is SMNVEV (reference sequence). This CDR3 has 16 residues. The CDR3 spells CASSLRGTDPSYEQYF. CDR3 DNA: TGTGCCAGCAGTTTAAGGGGGACCGACCCTTCCTACGAGCAGTACTTC.

The chain links TRBV28 to TRBJ1-1; no firm D call. Trimming took off 5 bases at V and 2 bases at J, with 9 bases between the two ends. CDR1 and CDR2 (germline): MDHEN, SYDVKM. The CDR3 length is 13 residues. CDR3 bases: TGTGCCAGCAGTCTTACACATAACACTGAAGCTTTCTTT. The encoded protein is CASSLTHNTEAFF. The complete variable domain, with remaining parts taken from reference TRBV28 and TRBJ1-1, reads DVKVTQSSRYLVKRTGEKVFLECVQDMDHENMFWYRQDPGLGLRLIYFSYDVKMKEKGDIPEGYSVSREKKERFSLILESASTNQTSMYLCASSLTHNTEAFFGQGTRLTVV.

This sequence joins TRBV29-1 and TRBJ1-3; D is ambiguous. V was cut by 3 bases and J by 4 bases, with 16 bases left in between. This CDR3 is built from 15 residues. CDR1 is SQVTM and CDR2 is ANQGSEA in the germline V gene. CDR3 sequence reads: CSVEVLPAVGNTIYF. Here the CDR3 DNA reads TGCAGCGTTGAGGTCCTGCCGGCGGTCGGAAACACCATATATTTT.

The rearrangement uses TRBV5-6 and TRBJ2-7; 16 positions agree with TRBD2. V gave up 4 bases and J gave up 11 bases; unmatched junction bases: 6. In germline, CDR1 is SGHDT, CDR2 YYEEEE. The CDR3 runs 14 residues. As DNA, the CDR3 is TGTGCCAGCAGCGCGGGACTAGCGGGAGGGTTGGAGTACTTC. It encodes CASSAGLAGGLEYF.

The rearrangement links TRBV7-9 to TRBJ1-1; D not certain. The CDR3 runs 16 residues. Trimming stripped 3 bases from V and 1 base from J, with 15 bases between. Germline-derived CDR1 and CDR2 are SEHNR and FQNEAQ (reference sequence). The CDR3 bases are TGTGCCAGCAGCTTCCGACCATGGGAGCAGAACACTGAAGCTTTCTTT. Translated: CASSFRPWEQNTEAFF. Complete variable domain (other parts from reference TRBV7-9 and TRBJ1-1): DTGVSQNPRHKITKRGQNVTFRCDPISEHNRLYWYRQTLGQGPEFLTYFQNEAQLEKSRLLSDRFSAERPKGSFSTLEIQRTEQGDSAMYLCASSFRPWEQNTEAFFGQGTRLTVV.

V is TRBV29-1 and J is TRBJ2-7; weak D call: TRBD1 (5 bases). CDR1 SQVTM and CDR2 ANQGSEA come from the germline V gene. With 6 bases removed from V and 6 bases from J, the gap between germline ends came to 12 bases. The CDR3 covers 11 residues. The CDR3 DNA follows: TGCAGCGTCAACAGGAAAGGCGAGCAGTACTTC. Protein sequence: CSVNRKGEQYF.

J is TRBJ1-5 and V is TRBV9; possible D gene TRBD1, 6 bases. Germline V gene lookup returns CDR1 SGDLS and CDR2 YYNGEE. This CDR3 has 16 residues. Trimming removed 4 bases from V and 5 bases from J, with 19 bases in between. CDR3 amino acids: CASSTAQGHPDQPQHF. The CDR3 bases are TGTGCCAGCAGCACCGCTCAGGGACACCCAGATCAGCCCCAGCATTTT.

The chain couples TRBV7-9 to TRBJ1-2, with a weak D call TRBD1 (5 bases). The germline CDR1 and CDR2 sequences are SEHNR and FQNEAQ (reference sequence). V dropped 4 bases and J dropped 3 bases, with 18 bases sitting between them. This CDR3 is built from 16 residues. This CDR3 reads CASSSGGGVRDYGYTF. The CDR3 coding sequence is TGTGCCAGCAGCTCAGGAGGAGGGGTTAGGGACTATGGCTACACCTTC.